One sample yielded the 27 T cell receptor beta chains listed below, sequenced in a study of blood T cell repertoires in COVID-19. Profiling relied on immunoSEQ multiplex PCR, and the TCRdb table lists in-frame clones only, not all of them. The sample lists 150,000 or so clones, around 80% occurring once. Material for sequencing was peripheral blood. The receptors shown here come from a human donor with acute or convalescent COVID-19. The donor label of this sample is uncertain.

This CDR3 is CASRKDRDNSPLHF. The CDR3 DNA follows: TGTGCCAGTAGAAAGGACAGGGATAATTCACCCCTCCACTTT. This sequence joins TRBV19 and TRBJ1-6; 8 nucleotides match TRBD1. J gave up 5 bases and V 6 bases, and 3 bases lay outside the gene matches. The CDR3 loop spans 14 amino acids. Germline V gene sequence: CDR1 LNHDA, CDR2 SQIVND (reference sequence).

V is TRBV25-1 and J is TRBJ1-1; D is unresolved. The CDR3 is 11 residues long. V was shortened by 9 bases and J by 0 bases, with 5 bases between the two germline ends. Germline V gene data show CDR1 as MGHDK and CDR2 as SYGVNS. The CDR3 DNA reads TGTGCCAGTACTATGAACACTGAAGCTTTCTTT. Protein product: CASTMNTEAFF.

This clone came up a few times. The chain has TRBV5-8 and TRBJ1-1; D is undetermined. The V end was cut by 4 bases, the J end by 5 bases, with 18 bases between. The length of the CDR3 is 15 residues. The germline V gene encodes CDR1 SGHTS and CDR2 YDEGEE. CDR3 sequence reads: CASSGPGSRGTEAFF. The CDR3 region has the DNA TGTGCCAGCAGCGGCCCAGGTTCCCGAGGGACTGAAGCTTTCTTT. Full variable domain (rest looked up from reference TRBV5-8 and TRBJ1-1): EAGVTQSPTHLIKTRGQQATLRCSPISGHTSVYWYQQALGLGLQFLLWYDEGEERNRGNFPPRFSGRQFPNYSSELNVNALELEDSALYLCASSGPGSRGTEAFFGQGTRLTVV.

Of note for this clone: Compared with germline, one end of the junction differs, possibly owing to a read error. This sequence joins TRBV7-7 and TRBJ2-1; D is possibly TRBD2 (5 bases). CDR3 size: 15 residues. Germline assignment: CDR1 SSHAT and CDR2 FNYEAQ (reference sequence). In nucleotides, the CDR3 is TGTGCTAGCAGCCCTAGCCGTGGACCGATCGGTGAGCAGTTCTTC. Translated: CASSPSRGPIGEQFF.

The CDR3 coding sequence is TGTGCCAGTAGTAGACAGGGCCAGAGGGATCAGCCCCAGCATTTT. It encodes CASSRQGQRDQPQHF. The V gene is TRBV19, the J gene TRBJ1-5, with 7 bases aligning to TRBD1. The CDR3 covers 15 residues. V shed 4 bases, J shed 5 bases, and the junction held 8 bases outside the gene matches. The germline CDR1 and CDR2 sequences are LNHDA and SQIVND (reference sequence).

The chain is built from TRBV5-6 and TRBJ1-2, with D possibly matching TRBD1 (5 bases). CDR1 is SGHDT, CDR2 YYEEEE, per germline. The V end was cut by 0 bases, the J end by 4 bases, with 10 bases between. This CDR3 comprises 14 residues. This CDR3 reads CASSLAGRGYGYTF. The CDR3 DNA reads as TGTGCCAGCAGCTTGGCCGGTAGGGGCTATGGCTACACCTTC.

The chain employs TRBV6-6 and TRBJ1-4; the D is unclear. This CDR3 has 17 amino acids. Trimming took 5 bases from V and 0 from J, leaving 16 bases between them. Germline values: CDR1 MNHNY, CDR2 SVGAGI (reference sequence). CDR3 sequence (DNA): TGTGCCAGCAGTCCGAGACCCTCAGGTGCAACTAATGAAAAACTGTTTTTT. This codes for CASSPRPSGATNEKLFF.

The chain uses TRBV6-5 and TRBJ1-2; D is uncertain. Germline V gives CDR1 MNHEY, CDR2 SVGAGI. The CDR3 spans 15 residues. The V and J ends lost 6 bases and 2 bases respectively, with 16 bases between them. DNA of the CDR3: TGTGCCAGCAGGCCCATGAGGTTGCAAAACTATGGCTACACCTTC. Translation gives CASRPMRLQNYGYTF.

The chain has TRBV19 and TRBJ1-1; TRBD1 agrees at 7 bases. The junction had 12 bases not matched to a gene; V was cut back by 7 bases and J by 1 base. Looked up from germline, CDR1 is LNHDA and CDR2 is SQIVND (reference sequence). The CDR3 loop spans 16 amino acids. The CDR3 here is CASTNRQGLQNTEAFF. The CDR3, as DNA: TGTGCCAGTACTAACAGACAGGGTTTACAGAACACTGAAGCTTTCTTT. The entire variable domain, with the rest obtained from reference TRBV19 and TRBJ1-1, is as follows: DGGITQSPKYLFRKEGQNVTLSCEQNLNHDAMYWYRQDPGQGLRLIYYSQIVNDFQKGDIAEGYSVSREKKESFPLTVTSAQKNPTAFYLCASTNRQGLQNTEAFFGQGTRLTVV.

The V call is TRBV3-1 (or the pseudogene TRBV3-2), the J call TRBJ2-1, with D perhaps TRBD2 (6 bases). Germline V gene sequence: CDR1 LGHDT, CDR2 YNNKEL (reference sequence). V was cut by 4 bases and J by 3 bases, with 16 bases left in between. The CDR3 is made up of 16 amino acids. This CDR3 reads CASSLRDFQIYNEQFF. The DNA for the CDR3 is TGTGCCAGCAGCCTCCGGGACTTTCAAATCTACAATGAGCAGTTCTTC.

V is TRBV7-2 and J is TRBJ1-6; TRBD1 might be the D (6 bases). V was trimmed by 3 bases and J by 7 bases, leaving 16 bases between them. CDR1 is SGHTA and CDR2 is FQGNSA in the germline V gene. This CDR3 has 16 residues. In nucleotides, the CDR3 is TGTGCCAGCAGCTTCAAACAGGGCACCCAAAATTCACCCCTCCACTTT. This translates into CASSFKQGTQNSPLHF.

V gene TRBV3-1 (or the pseudogene TRBV3-2) combines with J gene TRBJ1-1; D is unclear. V was pared by 0 bases and J by 5 bases, with 10 bases between. This CDR3 is built from 14 residues. The V gene's germline CDR1 is LGHDT and CDR2 YNNKEL (reference sequence). The CDR3 here is CASSQDWGGTEAFF. In DNA, the CDR3 is TGTGCCAGCAGCCAAGATTGGGGAGGGACTGAAGCTTTCTTT.

Only one count was recorded for this clone. The genes are TRBV19 and TRBJ1-2, with D unclear. Trimming cost V 4 bases and J 5 bases, with 14 bases left between them. Germline CDR1 and CDR2: LNHDA and SQIVND (reference sequence). This CDR3 region has 14 residues. CDR3 loop: CASSTDTGIYGYTF. The CDR3 region has the DNA TGTGCCAGTAGTACCGACACGGGGATATATGGCTACACCTTC.

The chain links TRBV7-8 to TRBJ1-3; D unresolved. Germline CDR1 and CDR2: SGHVS and FQNEAQ. This CDR3 is 11 amino acids long. With 5 bases removed from V and 11 bases from J, the gap between germline ends came to 10 bases. CDR3 in DNA: TGTGCCAGCAGCCTCAGTCAGGCCATATATTTT. As protein: CASSLSQAIYF.

This chain links TRBV7-2 with TRBJ2-1; D is uncertain. This CDR3 contains 12 residues. Germline V gene lookup returns CDR1 SGHTA and CDR2 FQGNSA. V was trimmed by 1 base and J by 9 bases, leaving 7 bases between them. The CDR3 DNA follows: TGTGCCAGCAGCTTAGTTGGCGGTGAGCAGTTCTTC. This encodes CASSLVGGEQFF.

This CDR3 reads CASSYTDRENTIYF. CDR3 sequence (DNA): TGTGCCAGCAGCTACACGGACAGGGAAAACACCATATATTTT. The gene calls are TRBV3-1 (or the pseudogene TRBV3-2) and TRBJ1-3, with 8 bases matching TRBD1. Germline V lookup: CDR1 LGHDT, CDR2 YNNKEL (reference sequence). CDR3 length equals 14 residues. J was trimmed by 6 bases and V by 5 bases; bases with no gene match: 6.

The chain recombines TRBV11-3 with TRBJ2-1; D gene ambiguous. V was clipped by 3 bases and J by 5 bases, with 5 bases between them. This CDR3 spans 12 amino acids. Germline V lookup: CDR1 SGHNT, CDR2 YENEEA. The CDR3 region has the DNA TGTGCCAGCAGCTTCTCAGACAATGAGCAGTTCTTC. Protein sequence: CASSFSDNEQFF.

The chain couples TRBV5-6 to TRBJ2-6; D is perhaps TRBD1 (6 bases). The V gene's germline CDR1 is SGHDT and CDR2 YYEEEE. Trimming left V 3 bases short and J 0 bases short, with 13 bases between. The CDR3 loop spans 17 amino acids. CDR3 residues: CASSSKGRGSGANVLTF. The CDR3 DNA is TGTGCCAGCAGCTCCAAGGGCAGGGGCTCTGGGGCCAACGTCCTGACTTTC.

V is TRBV4-3 and J is TRBJ2-7; a weak D match, TRBD1 (5 bases). Deletions cut 0 bases from V and 0 bases from J, with 9 bases between. Germline V lookup: CDR1 LGHNA, CDR2 YSLEER. The CDR3 loop spans 15 amino acids. CDR3 bases: TGCGCCAGCAGCCAAGATTGGGGCAGCTCCTACGAGCAGTACTTC. Translating it yields CASSQDWGSSYEQYF.

The chain links TRBV5-1 to TRBJ1-1; 8 bases match TRBD1. This CDR3 contains 14 residues. V lost 0 bases to trimming and J lost 7 bases; unmatched junction nucleotides: 5. The germline V gene has CDR1 SGHRS and CDR2 YFSETQ. CDR3 nucleotides: TGCGCCAGCAGCTTGGGACAGGGGAGAGTTGAAGCTTTCTTT. Its protein is CASSLGQGRVEAFF.

There are a few counts of this clone. Other DNA sequences of this sample code for an identical CDR3. The rearrangement joins TRBV19 to TRBJ1-5; 7 bases are a match to TRBD1. V lost 2 bases and J lost 4; bases outside the gene matches: 5. The CDR3 contains 15 residues. From germline, CDR1 is LNHDA and CDR2 SQIVND (reference sequence). The CDR3 here is CASSIRGTANQPQHF. The CDR3 coding sequence is TGTGCCAGTAGTATAAGGGGGACAGCAAATCAGCCCCAGCATTTT.

This sequence joins TRBV10-3 and TRBJ1-4, with D possibly TRBD1 on 6 matching bases. V gave up 6 bases and J gave up 8 bases, with 16 bases separating them. The CDR3 is 14 amino acids. CDR1 is ENHRY and CDR2 is SYGVKD in the germline V gene. CDR3 DNA sequence: TGTGCCATCAGAGCCGCAGGGGCGGGCGAAAAACTGTTTTTT. As protein: CAIRAAGAGEKLFF.

The sample holds a few counts of this clone. This rearrangement joins TRBV3-1 (or the pseudogene TRBV3-2) to TRBJ1-6; TRBD1 matches 10 bases. Germline CDR1 and CDR2: LGHDT and YNNKEL (reference sequence). The V and J ends lost 8 bases and 9 bases, in that order; junction bases with no gene match: 10. The CDR3 totals 15 residues. As DNA, the CDR3 is TGTGCCAGCGCGTCCGGGACAGGGGCAGGTTCACCCCTCCACTTT. This gives the protein CASASGTGAGSPLHF.

This sequence joins TRBV19 and TRBJ1-1, with 8 bases matching TRBD1. Germline CDR1 is LNHDA and CDR2 is SQIVND (reference sequence). V was clipped by 6 bases and J by 1 base; unmatched bases: 10. This CDR3 comprises 16 residues. The CDR3 is CASSYGQGGWNTEAFF. The DNA for the CDR3 is TGTGCCAGTAGCTACGGACAGGGAGGATGGAACACTGAAGCTTTCTTT.

V usage is TRBV19 and J usage is TRBJ1-5; TRBD1 matches 8 bases. V shed 0 bases, J shed 6 bases, and the junction held 19 bases outside the gene matches. This CDR3 spans 20 amino acids. Germline V gene sequence: CDR1 LNHDA, CDR2 SQIVND (reference sequence). The CDR3 bases are TGTGCCAGTAGTATAGATACTTGGGAGGCCAGGGGGCTTCGATCTCAGCCCCAGCATTTT. The encoded protein is CASSIDTWEARGLRSQPQHF.

This clone was counted once. This chain joins TRBV27 and TRBJ1-6, with a possible D match to TRBD1 (5 bases). CDR1 and CDR2 (germline): MNHEY, SMNVEV (reference sequence). This CDR3 has 13 amino acids. The germline V and J ends were trimmed by 7 bases and 6 bases, with 10 bases remaining between them. The CDR3, as DNA: TGTGCCAGCACGTGGGGCCCTAATTCACCCCTCCACTTT. Amino acid sequence: CASTWGPNSPLHF.

In DNA, the CDR3 is TGTGCCAGCAGCTTGGGACAGGGAAGCAATCAGCCCCAGCATTTT. Translation: CASSLGQGSNQPQHF. V usage is TRBV5-6 and J usage is TRBJ1-5; TRBD1 agrees at 7 bases. The CDR3 totals 15 residues. Losses at the gene ends were 0 bases for V and 1 base for J; bases not matched to a gene: 1. Germline CDR1 reads SGHDT; CDR2 reads YYEEEE.